The rows below give T cell receptor beta chains drawn from one sample of a study of beta chain features in type 1 diabetes. Using immunoSEQ multiplex PCR, the repertoire was profiled, and TCRdb retains in-frame clones only, with some absent. Among approximately 300,000 clones listed, approximately 11% were seen once. The source material was naive CD4+ T cells from blood. All receptors come from a woman in her twenties or thirties in good health. Both conserved end residues are part of each CDR3. Each record gives: D gene, V gene, J gene, clone size, CDR3 DNA, CDR3 protein. D genes are given only for firm matches. Clone sizes are given selectively: once, few, many, or a class where the clone is expanded.

D: TRBD2; V: TRBV7-2; J: TRBJ2-7; size: few; DNA: TGTGCCAGCAGCTTAGTTGCGGGAGGTCACGAGCAGTACTTC; CDR3: CASSLVAGGHEQYF
D: NA; V: TRBV30; J: TRBJ2-5; size: few; DNA: TGTGCCTGGAGTGTAGGAGGGGTCGGGGAGACCCAGTACTTC; CDR3: CAWSVGGVGETQYF
D: TRBD2; V: TRBV9; J: TRBJ2-7; size: few; DNA: TGTGCCAGCAGCGAGACTAGCGGGGGGACCTACGAGCAGTACTTC; CDR3: CASSETSGGTYEQYF
D: NA; V: TRBV2; J: TRBJ2-6; size: NA; DNA: TGTGCCGCCAGGTACTCTGGGGCCAACGTCCTGACTTTC; CDR3: CAARYSGANVLTF
D: TRBD2; V: TRBV11-3; J: TRBJ2-3; size: NA; DNA: TGTGCCAGCAGTACGGGACTAGCGGGAGCGGTAGATACGCAGTATTTT; CDR3: CASSTGLAGAVDTQYF
D: NA; V: TRBV4-2; J: TRBJ2-7; size: NA; DNA: TGTGCCAGCAGCCAAGAGTCGTTTGCGGGTGGGTCCTACGAGCAGTACTTC; CDR3: CASSQESFAGGSYEQYF
D: NA; V: TRBV25-1; J: TRBJ2-7; size: few; DNA: TGTGCCAGCAGTGATCCAGCGGGTGACTACGAGCAGTACTTC; CDR3: CASSDPAGDYEQYF
D: NA; V: TRBV15; J: TRBJ1-2; size: few; DNA: TGTGCCACCAGCAGTCGAGACAGGCCGCGTGGCTACACCTTC; CDR3: CATSSRDRPRGYTF
D: TRBD2; V: TRBV28; J: TRBJ2-5; size: few; DNA: TGTGCCAGCAGCCGGGTACGGGCTAGCGGATACCAAGAGACCCAGTACTTC; CDR3: CASSRVRASGYQETQYF
D: TRBD1; V: TRBV28; J: TRBJ2-1; size: NA; DNA: TGTGCCAGCTACCGACAGGGGGGTCCCCCTACCAACAATGAGCAGTTCTTC; CDR3: CASYRQGGPPTNNEQFF
D: TRBD1; V: TRBV5-1; J: TRBJ2-7; size: NA; DNA: TGCGCCAGCAGCTCCCCTTCGGGACAGGGGGTATCCTACGAGCAGTACTTC; CDR3: CASSSPSGQGVSYEQYF